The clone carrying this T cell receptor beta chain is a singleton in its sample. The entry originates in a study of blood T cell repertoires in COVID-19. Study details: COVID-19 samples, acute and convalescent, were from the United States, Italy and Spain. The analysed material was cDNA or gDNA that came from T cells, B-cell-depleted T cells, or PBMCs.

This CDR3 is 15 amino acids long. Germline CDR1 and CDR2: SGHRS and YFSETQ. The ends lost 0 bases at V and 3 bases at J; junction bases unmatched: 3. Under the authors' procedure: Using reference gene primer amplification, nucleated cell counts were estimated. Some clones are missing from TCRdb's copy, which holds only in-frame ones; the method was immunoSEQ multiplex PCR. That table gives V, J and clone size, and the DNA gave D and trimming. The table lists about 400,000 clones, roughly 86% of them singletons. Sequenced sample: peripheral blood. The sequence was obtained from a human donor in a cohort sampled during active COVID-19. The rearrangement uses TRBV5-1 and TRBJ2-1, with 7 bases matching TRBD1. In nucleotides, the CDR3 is TGCGCCAGCAGCTTGGACGGACAGGACTACAATGAGCAGTTCTTC. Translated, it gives CASSLDGQDYNEQFF.